Listed here are 7 T cell receptor beta chains from one sample, sequenced in a study of blood T cell repertoires in COVID-19 (dated by TCRdb to about 2020). The receptor library was made with the immunoSEQ multiplex PCR assay. Entries here come from immuneACCESS through TCRdb and include only in-frame sequences with V and J called. Some clones fail to appear in such tables; in the studies checked, an unresolved V gene covers under half of the shortfall, and the cause of the remainder is unknown. This sample gives a few hundred thousand clones in total; around 87% of them show up just once. 2.1% of the sample is in the top ten clones. The specimen was peripheral blood. These receptors all come from a woman aged 55 to 70 with COVID-19, enrolled during active disease.

V is TRBV5-8 and J is TRBJ2-5, with 12 bases lining up with TRBD1. The CDR3 runs to 14 residues. Germline V gives CDR1 SGHTS, CDR2 YDEGEE. V lost 8 bases to trimming and J lost 5 bases; unmatched junction nucleotides: 7. The DNA of the CDR3 is TGTGCCAGAAGCCGGGACAGGGGGCAGGAGACCCAGTACTTC. Translating gives CARSRDRGQETQYF.

V gene TRBV10-3 combines with J gene TRBJ2-5; TRBD1 matches 7 bases. CDR1 is ENHRY and CDR2 is SYGVKD in the germline V gene. V shed 5 bases and J 0 bases; nucleotides not matched to a gene: 3. This CDR3 has 14 residues. In DNA form, the CDR3 reads TGTGCCATCAGTATTGGGACAGACCAAGAGACCCAGTACTTC. It specifies CAISIGTDQETQYF.

The genes are TRBV19 and TRBJ1-3; D gene unclear. Germline CDR1 and CDR2: LNHDA and SQIVND (reference sequence). The CDR3 runs 15 residues. V gave up 3 bases and J gave up 0 bases, with 9 bases separating them. As DNA, the CDR3 is TGTGCCAGTAGTATCTATCAAATCTCTGGAAACACCATATATTTT. Translating it yields CASSIYQISGNTIYF. The full variable domain, rest sourced from reference TRBV19 and TRBJ1-3, is DGGITQSPKYLFRKEGQNVTLSCEQNLNHDAMYWYRQDPGQGLRLIYYSQIVNDFQKGDIAEGYSVSREKKESFPLTVTSAQKNPTAFYLCASSIYQISGNTIYFGEGSWLTVV.

This clone was counted a single time. V and J are TRBV15 and TRBJ1-5; 9 nucleotides match TRBD1. Germline assignment: CDR1 LNHNV and CDR2 YYDKDF (reference sequence). Unmatched junction bases numbered 4, after V lost 1 base and J lost 3 bases. This CDR3 region has 16 residues. This chain's CDR3 is CATSRGGQGVNQPQHF. The CDR3 DNA follows: TGTGCCACCAGCAGAGGGGGACAGGGTGTCAATCAGCCCCAGCATTTT.

The V gene is TRBV4-3, the J gene TRBJ1-2; TRBD1 agrees at 9 bases. V was clipped by 4 bases and J by 2 bases; unmatched bases: 8. Germline CDR1 is LGHNA and CDR2 is YSLEER. This CDR3 is 16 amino acids long. The CDR3 DNA reads TGCGCCAGCAGCCCCATCCCGGGACAGGGAAACTATGGCTACACCTTC. It yields the protein CASSPIPGQGNYGYTF.

The chain recombines TRBV28 with TRBJ1-3; 9 bases agree with TRBD1. The CDR3 sequence is 16 residues long. The trim removed 5 bases at V and 9 bases at J, leaving 14 bases unmatched. Per germline, CDR1 MDHEN and CDR2 SYDVKM. For the CDR3, the DNA is TGTGCCAGCAGTACCGGGGGGGGACAGGGAAAAAGCACCATATATTTT. This translates into CASSTGGGQGKSTIYF.

This clone was seen only once. The chain recombines TRBV19 with TRBJ2-2; D possibly corresponds to TRBD2 (6 bases). The CDR3 is made up of 14 amino acids. CDR1 is LNHDA and CDR2 is SQIVND in the germline V gene (reference sequence). V lost 5 bases and J lost 0, with 7 bases in between. The CDR3 protein is CASSRETNTGELFF. CDR3 sequence (DNA): TGTGCCAGTAGTCGGGAGACGAACACCGGGGAGCTGTTTTTT.